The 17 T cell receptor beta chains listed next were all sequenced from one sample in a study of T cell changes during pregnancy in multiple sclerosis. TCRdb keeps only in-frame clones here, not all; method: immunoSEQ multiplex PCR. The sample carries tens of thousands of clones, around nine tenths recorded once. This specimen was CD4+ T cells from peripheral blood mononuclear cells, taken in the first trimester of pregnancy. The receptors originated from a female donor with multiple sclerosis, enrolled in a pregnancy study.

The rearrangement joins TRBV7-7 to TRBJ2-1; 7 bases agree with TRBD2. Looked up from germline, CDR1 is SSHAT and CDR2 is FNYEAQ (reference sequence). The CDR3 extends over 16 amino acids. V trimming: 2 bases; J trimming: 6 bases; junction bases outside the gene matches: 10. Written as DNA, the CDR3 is TGTGCCAGCAGCTTACGTGCGTCAGCGGGATTCAATGAGCAGTTCTTC. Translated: CASSLRASAGFNEQFF.

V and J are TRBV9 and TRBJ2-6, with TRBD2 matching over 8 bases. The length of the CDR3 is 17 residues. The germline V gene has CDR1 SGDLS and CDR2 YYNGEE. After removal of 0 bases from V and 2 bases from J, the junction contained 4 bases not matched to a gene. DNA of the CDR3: TGTGCCAGCAGCGTAGCGAGCGGGAGTGCTGGGGCCAACGTCCTGACTTTC. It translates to CASSVASGSAGANVLTF.

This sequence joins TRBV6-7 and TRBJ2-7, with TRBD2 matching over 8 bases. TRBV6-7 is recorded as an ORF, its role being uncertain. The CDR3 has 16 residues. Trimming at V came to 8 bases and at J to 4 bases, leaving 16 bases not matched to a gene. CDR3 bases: TGTGCCAGCGAAGCCTCGATAGAGCGGGAGATATACGAGCAGTACTTC. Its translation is CASEASIEREIYEQYF.

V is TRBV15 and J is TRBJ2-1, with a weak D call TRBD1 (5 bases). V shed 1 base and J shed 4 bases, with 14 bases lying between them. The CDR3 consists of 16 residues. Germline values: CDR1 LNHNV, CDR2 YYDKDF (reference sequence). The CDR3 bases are TGTGCCACCAGCAGAGGGGGCGAAGCCGGATACAATGAGCAGTTCTTC. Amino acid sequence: CATSRGGEAGYNEQFF.

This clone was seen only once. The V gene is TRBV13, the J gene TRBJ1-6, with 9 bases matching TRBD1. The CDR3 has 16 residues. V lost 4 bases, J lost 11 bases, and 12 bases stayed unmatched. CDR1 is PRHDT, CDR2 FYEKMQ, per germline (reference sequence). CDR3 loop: CASSSTGGTGRAPLHF. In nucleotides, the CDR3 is TGTGCCAGCAGCTCAACCGGCGGGACAGGGAGGGCACCCCTCCACTTT.

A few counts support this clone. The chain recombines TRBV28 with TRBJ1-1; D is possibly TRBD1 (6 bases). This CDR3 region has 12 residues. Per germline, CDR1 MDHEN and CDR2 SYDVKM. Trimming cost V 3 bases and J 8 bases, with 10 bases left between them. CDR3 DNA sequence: TGTGCCAGCAGTTTGGGGGCCGGCGAAGCTTTCTTT. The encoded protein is CASSLGAGEAFF.

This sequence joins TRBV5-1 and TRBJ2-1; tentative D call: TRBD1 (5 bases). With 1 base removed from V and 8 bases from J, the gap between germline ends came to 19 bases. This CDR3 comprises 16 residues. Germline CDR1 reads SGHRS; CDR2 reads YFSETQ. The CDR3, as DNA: TGCGCCAGCAGCTTGAGTGGTCCCGGACCGACAGATGAGCAGTTCTTC. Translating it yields CASSLSGPGPTDEQFF.

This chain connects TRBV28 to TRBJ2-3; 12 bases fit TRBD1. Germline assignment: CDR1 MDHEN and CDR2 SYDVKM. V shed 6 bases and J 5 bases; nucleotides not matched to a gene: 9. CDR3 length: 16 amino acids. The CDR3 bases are TGTGCCAGCAGATCGTGGGACAGGGGGCGCGGAGATACGCAGTATTTT. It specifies CASRSWDRGRGDTQYF.

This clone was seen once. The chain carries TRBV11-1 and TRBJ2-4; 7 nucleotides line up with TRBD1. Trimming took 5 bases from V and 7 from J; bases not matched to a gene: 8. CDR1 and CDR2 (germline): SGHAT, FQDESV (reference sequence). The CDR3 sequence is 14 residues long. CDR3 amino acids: CASSPGQDGNIQYF. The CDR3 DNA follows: TGTGCCAGCAGCCCCGGACAGGACGGGAACATTCAGTACTTC. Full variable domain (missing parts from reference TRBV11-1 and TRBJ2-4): EAEVAQSPRYKITEKSQAVAFWCDPISGHATLYWYRQILGQGPELLVQFQDESVVDDSQLPKDRFSAERLKGVDSTLKIQPAELGDSAMYLCASSPGQDGNIQYFGAGTRLSVL.

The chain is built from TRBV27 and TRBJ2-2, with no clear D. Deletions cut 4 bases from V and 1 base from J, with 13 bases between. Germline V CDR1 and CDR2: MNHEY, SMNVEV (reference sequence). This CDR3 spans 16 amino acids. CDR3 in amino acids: CASSYNSWRNTGELFF. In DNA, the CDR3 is TGTGCCAGCAGTTATAATAGTTGGAGGAACACCGGGGAGCTGTTTTTT.

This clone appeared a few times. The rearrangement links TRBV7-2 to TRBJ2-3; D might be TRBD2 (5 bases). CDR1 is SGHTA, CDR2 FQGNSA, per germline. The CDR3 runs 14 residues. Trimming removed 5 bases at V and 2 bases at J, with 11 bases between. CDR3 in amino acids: CASSPTTYTDTQYF. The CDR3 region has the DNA TGTGCCAGCAGCCCGACTACCTACACAGATACGCAGTATTTT. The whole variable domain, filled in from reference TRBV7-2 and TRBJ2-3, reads GAGVSQSPSNKVTEKGKDVELRCDPISGHTALYWYRQSLGQGLEFLIYFQGNSAPDKSGLPSDRFSAERTGGSVSTLTIQRTQQEDSAVYLCASSPTTYTDTQYFGPGTRLTVL.

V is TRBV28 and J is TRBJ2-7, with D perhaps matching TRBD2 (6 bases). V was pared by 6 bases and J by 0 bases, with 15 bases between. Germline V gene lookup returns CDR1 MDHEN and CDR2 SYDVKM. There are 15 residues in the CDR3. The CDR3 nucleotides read TGTGCCAGCAGCCCCCCGGGAGTCGTCTCCTACGAGCAGTACTTC. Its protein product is CASSPPGVVSYEQYF.

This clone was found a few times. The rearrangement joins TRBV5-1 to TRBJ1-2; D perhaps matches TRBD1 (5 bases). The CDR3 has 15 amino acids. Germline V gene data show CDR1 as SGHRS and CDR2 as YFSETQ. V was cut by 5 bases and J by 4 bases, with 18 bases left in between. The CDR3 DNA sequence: TGCGCCAGCAGTACGGGGGACCGACCCTTCTATGGCTACACCTTC. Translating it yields CASSTGDRPFYGYTF.

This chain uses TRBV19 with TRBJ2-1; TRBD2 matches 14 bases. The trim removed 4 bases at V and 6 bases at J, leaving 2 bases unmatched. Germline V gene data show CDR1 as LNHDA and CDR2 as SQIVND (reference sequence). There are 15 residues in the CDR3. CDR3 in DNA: TGTGCCAGTAGTACCGGGACTAGCGGGAGCAATGAGCAGTTCTTC. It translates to CASSTGTSGSNEQFF.

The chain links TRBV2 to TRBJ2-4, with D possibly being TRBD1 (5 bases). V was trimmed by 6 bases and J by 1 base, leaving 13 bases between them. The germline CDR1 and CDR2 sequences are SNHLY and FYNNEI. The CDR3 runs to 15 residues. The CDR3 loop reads CASSPTANAKNIQYF. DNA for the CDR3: TGTGCCAGCAGCCCGACAGCGAACGCCAAAAACATTCAGTACTTC.

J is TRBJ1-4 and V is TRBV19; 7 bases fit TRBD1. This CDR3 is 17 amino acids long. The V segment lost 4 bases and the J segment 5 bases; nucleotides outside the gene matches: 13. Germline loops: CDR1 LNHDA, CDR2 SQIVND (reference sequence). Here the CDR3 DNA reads TGTGCCAGTAGTACAGGTGCGAGGGGACAGCTGAATGAAAAACTGTTTTTT. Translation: CASSTGARGQLNEKLFF.

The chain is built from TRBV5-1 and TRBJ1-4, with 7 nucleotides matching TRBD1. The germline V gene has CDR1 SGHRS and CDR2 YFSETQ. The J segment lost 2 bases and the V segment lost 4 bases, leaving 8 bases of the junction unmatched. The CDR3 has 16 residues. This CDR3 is CASSPQGVETNEKLFF. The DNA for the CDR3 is TGCGCCAGCAGCCCGCAGGGGGTCGAGACTAATGAAAAACTGTTTTTT.